The TCR beta chain described here comes from a study of blood T cell repertoires in COVID-19. About the study: In each case, the material was cDNA or gDNA derived from T cells, B-cell-depleted T cells, or PBMCs.

Data came from immunoSEQ multiplex PCR; TCRdb stores just in-frame clones and leaves some out. The sample includes 200,000 or so clones, 80% to 90% of them seen just once. CDR3 length equals 16 residues. Trimming shortened V by 1 base and J by 0 bases, and 12 bases separated the two germline ends. The germline CDR1 and CDR2 sequences are SGHRS and YFSETQ. The sequence was collected from a woman between 18 and 30 years old in a cohort exposed to, infected with or recovered from COVID-19 (not recorded which). V gene TRBV5-1 combines with J gene TRBJ2-3; tentative D call: TRBD2 (6 bases). The sample taken for sequencing was PBMCs or T cells enriched from blood (not recorded which). The CDR3 DNA reads TGCGCCAGCAGCTTGATGGCGGGGCGCAGCACAGATACGCAGTATTTT. Translation: CASSLMAGRSTDTQYF.